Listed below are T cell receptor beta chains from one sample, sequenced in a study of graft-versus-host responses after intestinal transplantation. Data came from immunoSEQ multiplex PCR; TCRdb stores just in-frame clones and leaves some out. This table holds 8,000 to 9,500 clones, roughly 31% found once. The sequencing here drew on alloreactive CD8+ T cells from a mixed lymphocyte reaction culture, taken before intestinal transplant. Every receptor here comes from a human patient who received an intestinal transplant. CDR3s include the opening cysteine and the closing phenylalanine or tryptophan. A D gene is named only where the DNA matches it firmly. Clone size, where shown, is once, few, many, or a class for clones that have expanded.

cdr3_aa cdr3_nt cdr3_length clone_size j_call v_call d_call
CASSNRQGTDTQYF TGTGCCAGCAGCAACCGCCAGGGCACAGATACGCAGTATTTT 14 NA TRBJ2-3 TRBV21-1 NA
CASSLAGVGAYEQYF TGTGCCAGCAGTTTGGCAGGGGTGGGGGCCTACGAGCAGTACTTC 15 NA TRBJ2-7 TRBV27 NA
CASSLVPSGGAGNIQYF TGTGCCAGCAGCTTGGTCCCTAGCGGGGGGGCCGGTAACATTCAGTACTTC 17 once TRBJ2-4 TRBV5-5 TRBD2
CASSDSPGVSEQFF TGTGCCAGCAGTGACTCACCGGGGGTGAGTGAGCAGTTCTTC 14 few TRBJ2-1 TRBV6-4 NA
CASSVPGEGNIQYF TGTGCCAGCAGCGTGCCAGGGGAAGGAAACATTCAGTACTTC 14 few TRBJ2-4 TRBV7-9 NA
CAWTGTENSPLHF TGTGCCTGGACCGGGACAGAGAATTCACCCCTCCACTTT 13 few TRBJ1-6 TRBV30 TRBD1
CASSPWTSGTNEQFF TGTGCCAGTAGCCCATGGACTAGCGGGACCAATGAGCAGTTCTTC 15 few TRBJ2-1 TRBV19 TRBD2
CSVEDQGRRSYNEQFF TGCAGCGTTGAAGATCAGGGCAGGAGATCCTACAATGAGCAGTTCTTC 16 few TRBJ2-1 TRBV29-1 NA
CASSSRGAYNSPLHF TGTGCCAGCAGCTCTCGGGGGGCATATAATTCACCCCTCCACTTT 15 NA TRBJ1-6 TRBV11-2 NA
CASSAGHRYGYTF TGTGCCAGCAGCGCCGGTCACCGCTATGGCTACACCTTC 13 NA TRBJ1-2 TRBV7-9 NA
CASSYIGHEYEQYF TGTGCCAGCAGTTACATTGGGCATGAATACGAGCAGTACTTC 14 medium-sized TRBJ2-7 TRBV6-5 NA
CASSELETSGGFF TGTGCCAGCAGTGAACTTGAGACTAGCGGGGGTTTCTTC 13 NA TRBJ2-7 TRBV6-5 TRBD2
CASRPRSGFGYGYTF TGTGCCAGCAGGCCGCGGTCGGGTTTTGGCTATGGCTACACCTTC 15 few TRBJ1-2 TRBV2 NA
CASSPPLAGAGETQYF TGTGCCAGCTCACCACCCCTAGCGGGGGCCGGAGAGACCCAGTACTTC 16 once TRBJ2-5 TRBV18 TRBD2
CASSALSFTDYNEQFF TGTGCCAGCAGCGCCCTATCATTCACAGACTACAATGAGCAGTTCTTC 16 few TRBJ2-1 TRBV9 NA
CASSSLAGAADTQYF TGCGCCAGCAGTTCGCTAGCGGGGGCTGCGGATACGCAGTATTTT 15 once TRBJ2-3 TRBV5-1 TRBD2
CASTPGQGAYEQYF TGTGCCAGTACCCCCGGACAGGGGGCCTACGAGCAGTACTTC 14 few TRBJ2-7 TRBV19 TRBD1
CASSLSSGGHTEAFF TGTGCCAGCAGTTTATCGTCCGGGGGTCACACTGAAGCTTTCTTT 15 NA TRBJ1-1 TRBV27 NA
CASSFRPGWKGTDTQYF TGTGCCAGCAGCTTCCGACCGGGGTGGAAGGGCACAGATACGCAGTATTTT 17 few TRBJ2-3 TRBV11-2 NA
CASSYGLTAYGYTF TGTGCCAGCAGTTACGGGTTGACAGCCTATGGCTACACCTTC 14 NA TRBJ1-2 TRBV6-5 NA
CASSAGTGPYEQYF TGTGCCAGTAGTGCGGGGACAGGGCCCTACGAGCAGTACTTC 14 medium-sized TRBJ2-7 TRBV19 TRBD1
CASKGLAFQETQYF TGTGCCAGTAAGGGACTAGCGTTCCAAGAGACCCAGTACTTC 14 medium-sized TRBJ2-5 TRBV19 TRBD2
CAISDVGGVPDTQYF TGTGCCATCAGTGATGTAGGAGGGGTCCCAGATACGCAGTATTTT 15 few TRBJ2-3 TRBV10-3 NA
CASSQTQGTTELFF TGTGCCAGCAGTCAGACCCAGGGGACCACCGAGCTGTTTTTT 14 NA TRBJ2-2 TRBV14 NA
CASSLGYLTSGNTIYF TGTGCCAGCAGCTTAGGGTACCTAACCTCTGGAAACACCATATATTTT 16 medium-sized TRBJ1-3 TRBV7-9 NA
CASSLVGQGATFYEQYF TGTGCCAGCAGCTTAGTGGGACAGGGCGCCACATTCTACGAGCAGTACTTC 17 NA TRBJ2-7 TRBV7-9 TRBD1
CAWRELHEQYF TGTGCCTGGAGGGAGTTACACGAGCAGTACTTC 11 few TRBJ2-7 TRBV30 NA
CASSFGTGGYEQYF TGTGCCAGTAGTTTCGGGACAGGGGGCTACGAGCAGTACTTC 14 few TRBJ2-7 TRBV19 TRBD1
CASSFSPNSPLHF TGTGCCAGCAGTTTCTCCCCGAATTCACCCCTCCACTTT 13 NA TRBJ1-6 TRBV27 NA
CASSLLAGDPYEQYF TGTGCCAGCAGTTTGCTAGCGGGAGACCCCTACGAGCAGTACTTC 15 few TRBJ2-7 TRBV28 TRBD2
CAGKTSGGYEQYF TGTGCCGGAAAGACTAGCGGGGGCTACGAGCAGTACTTC 13 NA TRBJ2-7 TRBV30 TRBD2
CASSYSAGEVPYEQYF TGTGCCAGCAGTTACTCTGCGGGAGAAGTACCCTACGAGCAGTACTTC 16 medium-sized TRBJ2-7 TRBV6-5 TRBD2
CASSLSPRENGYTF TGTGCCAGCAGTTTAAGCCCCAGGGAAAATGGCTACACCTTC 14 NA TRBJ1-2 TRBV28 NA
CASSLVRLAQETQYF TGTGCCAGCAGCTTGGTCAGGCTAGCTCAAGAGACCCAGTACTTC 15 NA TRBJ2-5 TRBV5-6 NA
CASRTDRNYGYTF TGTGCCAGCAGGACGGACAGGAACTATGGCTACACCTTC 13 NA TRBJ1-2 TRBV2 TRBD1
CASSVAPGYYGYTF TGTGCCAGCAGCGTAGCTCCAGGTTACTATGGCTACACCTTC 14 NA TRBJ1-2 TRBV9 NA
CASSPDGDNSPLHF TGTGCCAGCAGCCCCGACGGGGATAATTCACCCCTCCACTTT 14 medium-sized TRBJ1-6 TRBV6-1 NA
CASSLYPGTDTQYF TGTGCCAGCAGTTTATATCCGGGGACAGATACGCAGTATTTT 14 NA TRBJ2-3 TRBV27 NA
CTSSCSCLCTSRANVLTF TGCACCAGCAGTTGTTCATGTTTGTGCACAAGTCGGGCCAACGTCCTGACTTTC 18 NA TRBJ2-6 TRBV1 NA
CASSFGGAAYNEQFF TGTGCCAGCAGCTTCGGGGGGGCGGCCTACAATGAGCAGTTCTTC 15 NA TRBJ2-1 TRBV7-3 TRBD2
CASSPEAGGMADTQYF TGCGCCAGCAGCCCGGAGGCAGGGGGCATGGCAGATACGCAGTATTTT 16 NA TRBJ2-3 TRBV5-1 TRBD1
CSARESYGYTF TGCAGTGCTAGAGAGAGTTATGGCTACACCTTC 11 NA TRBJ1-2 TRBV20-1 NA
CASSLGPVGPGQLYEQYF TGTGCCAGCAGCTTAGGCCCCGTCGGGCCAGGGCAGCTTTACGAGCAGTACTTC 18 NA TRBJ2-7 TRBV7-9 NA
CASSTTSGSYEQYF TGTGCCAGCAGTACGACTAGCGGGAGTTACGAGCAGTACTTC 14 medium-sized TRBJ2-7 TRBV2 TRBD2
CASSLRQGTNEQYF TGCGCCAGCAGCCTTAGACAGGGCACCAACGAGCAGTACTTC 14 NA TRBJ2-7 TRBV4-1 TRBD1
CATSLGLASYNEQFF TGTGCCACCTCTCTTGGACTAGCTTCCTACAATGAGCAGTTCTTC 15 NA TRBJ2-1 TRBV15 TRBD2
CASSKEEKGTGSGYGYTF TGTGCCAGCAGCAAAGAAGAGAAGGGGACAGGGAGCGGCTATGGCTACACCTTC 18 NA TRBJ1-2 TRBV21-1 NA
CASMTGLVYNEQFF TGCGCCAGCATGACAGGGTTGGTGTACAATGAGCAGTTCTTC 14 few TRBJ2-1 TRBV5-1 TRBD1
CASSVMPSGRAVIGTDTQYF TGTGCCAGCAGTGTTATGCCTAGCGGGAGGGCCGTCATTGGCACAGATACGCAGTATTTT 20 NA TRBJ2-3 TRBV6-1 TRBD2
CASSLNYRDEQFF TGTGCCAGCAGCTTAAATTATCGCGATGAGCAGTTCTTC 13 NA TRBJ2-1 TRBV7-6 NA
CASSLASGSSYEQYF TGTGCCAGCAGCTTAGCTAGCGGGAGCTCCTACGAGCAGTACTTC 15 NA TRBJ2-7 TRBV7-6 TRBD2